Shown below are 32 T cell receptor beta chains from a single sample sequenced in a study of graft-versus-host responses after intestinal transplantation. TCRdb's table, derived via immunoSEQ multiplex PCR, lists solely in-frame clones and lacks some. The profile shows around 97,000 clones, roughly 93% of them singletons. No antigens are known for them. The sequenced sample was unstimulated CD8+ T cells sorted from spleen or lymph node cells, obtained before intestinal transplant. All receptors come from a human donor who received an intestinal transplant.

The gene calls are TRBV4-1 and TRBJ2-5, with no clear D. The V end lost 0 bases, the J end lost 2 bases, and 10 bases lay between the germline ends. The CDR3 is 15 residues long. Germline-derived CDR1 and CDR2 are MGHRA and YSYEKL. Written as DNA, the CDR3 is TGCGCCAGCAGCCAAGATCGCCCAGGTCAAGAGACCCAGTACTTC. Protein: CASSQDRPGQETQYF.

V is TRBV5-5 and J is TRBJ2-7; D is ambiguous. Trimming shortened V by 4 bases and J by 2 bases, and 10 bases separated the two germline ends. CDR3 length equals 13 residues. Per germline, CDR1 SGHKS and CDR2 YYEKEE (reference sequence). CDR3 sequence: CASSIHLPYEQYF. The CDR3 coding sequence is TGTGCCAGCAGCATCCACTTGCCCTACGAGCAGTACTTC.

The V and J genes are TRBV19 and TRBJ1-1; no firm D call. Germline loops: CDR1 LNHDA, CDR2 SQIVND (reference sequence). The CDR3 totals 12 residues. The ends were cut back, 3 bases at V and 4 bases at J, with 6 bases in the middle. CDR3 amino acids: CASSMSSTEAFF. In nucleotides, the CDR3 is TGTGCCAGTAGTATGTCCTCCACTGAAGCTTTCTTT.

V and J are TRBV27 and TRBJ2-2; tentative D call: TRBD2 (5 bases). This CDR3 contains 15 residues. Germline V CDR1 and CDR2: MNHEY, SMNVEV (reference sequence). Trimming cost V 9 bases and J 5 bases, with 19 bases left between them. The CDR3 is CASRLRPGETGELFF. The CDR3 nucleotides are TGTGCCAGTAGACTAAGGCCCGGGGAGACCGGGGAGCTGTTTTTT.

The CDR3 DNA sequence: TGTGCCAGCGGGTTATCGACGGCCCTCCAAGAGACCCAGTACTTC. Protein product: CASGLSTALQETQYF. This chain uses TRBV6-5 with TRBJ2-5; unclear D gene. From germline, CDR1 is MNHEY and CDR2 SVGAGI. The CDR3 has 15 residues. The V end was cut by 8 bases, the J end by 1 base, with 17 bases between.

The chain couples TRBV6-5 to TRBJ2-7; TRBD1 is a possible D gene (5 bases). Germline assignment: CDR1 MNHEY and CDR2 SVGAGI. V was shortened by 8 bases and J by 7 bases, with 12 bases between the two germline ends. This CDR3 has 11 amino acids. The chain's CDR3 is CASRVGAEQYF. CDR3 DNA: TGTGCCAGCCGTGTTGGGGCGGAGCAGTACTTC.

The chain couples TRBV4-2 to TRBJ2-7; no clear D. The CDR3 is 15 residues long. Germline V CDR1 and CDR2: LGHNA, YNFKEQ. The V gene lost 1 base and the J gene lost 3 bases, with 13 bases spanning the gap. This CDR3 is CASSQGKSSLYEQYF. Here the CDR3 DNA reads TGTGCCAGCAGCCAAGGGAAATCCAGTCTCTACGAGCAGTACTTC.

The chain employs TRBV9 and TRBJ2-1, with 10 bases that match TRBD1. The junction had 5 bases not matched to a gene; V was cut back by 3 bases and J by 5 bases. CDR1 and CDR2 from the germline V gene are SGDLS and YYNGEE. This CDR3 has 15 amino acids. The CDR3 DNA follows: TGTGCCAGCAGCGGACAGGGGGCGCTAGACAATGAGCAGTTCTTC. Translating gives CASSGQGALDNEQFF.

The chain employs TRBV6-5 and TRBJ2-2; D is possibly TRBD1 or TRBD2 (5 bases each). In germline, CDR1 is MNHEY, CDR2 SVGAGI. V lost 6 bases to trimming and J lost 3 bases, with 14 bases between them. This CDR3 has 15 amino acids. Here the CDR3 reads CASSPEGTYTGELFF. The CDR3 nucleotides are TGTGCCAGCAGCCCCGAGGGGACCTACACCGGGGAGCTGTTTTTT.

This chain uses TRBV6-5 with TRBJ2-7; 7 nucleotides line up with TRBD2. The CDR3 has 14 amino acids. CDR1 MNHEY and CDR2 SVGAGI come from the germline V gene. Trimming removed 4 bases from V and 1 base from J; junction bases left unmatched: 4. The CDR3 here is CASSSLATSYEQYF. CDR3 coding DNA: TGTGCCAGCAGTTCACTAGCGACGTCCTACGAGCAGTACTTC.

The chain carries TRBV25-1 and TRBJ2-1; no firm D call. The germline V gene has CDR1 MGHDK and CDR2 SYGVNS. V dropped 6 bases and J dropped 0 bases, with 9 bases sitting between them. The CDR3 totals 14 residues. The CDR3 nucleotides read TGTGCCAGCAGCGTAGGTAACTCCTACAATGAGCAGTTCTTC. Its translation is CASSVGNSYNEQFF.

V and J are TRBV5-1 and TRBJ1-1, with a weak D call TRBD1 (6 bases). V lost 2 bases and J 4 bases, leaving 15 bases between the germline ends. The CDR3 spans 15 residues. The germline CDR1 and CDR2 sequences are SGHRS and YFSETQ. The CDR3 sequence is CASSFEGGEGTEAFF. The CDR3 region has the DNA TGCGCCAGCAGCTTTGAGGGGGGCGAAGGCACTGAAGCTTTCTTT. The full variable domain, rest sourced from reference TRBV5-1 and TRBJ1-1, is KAGVTQTPRYLIKTRGQQVTLSCSPISGHRSVSWYQQTPGQGLQFLFEYFSETQRNKGNFPGRFSGRQFSNSRSEMNVSTLELGDSALYLCASSFEGGEGTEAFFGQGTRLTVV.

The chain joins TRBV5-1 to TRBJ2-2; tentative D call: TRBD1 (6 bases). CDR1 is SGHRS and CDR2 is YFSETQ in the germline V gene. CDR3 length: 14 residues. The germline V and J ends were trimmed by 2 bases and 5 bases, with 10 bases remaining between them. CDR3 bases: TGCGCCAGCAGCTTAGGCAGGGGTACCGGGGAGCTGTTTTTT. Encoded protein: CASSLGRGTGELFF.

This chain links TRBV19 with TRBJ2-1; either TRBD1 or TRBD2 may fit D (6 bases each). Germline values: CDR1 LNHDA, CDR2 SQIVND (reference sequence). The CDR3 is made up of 13 amino acids. V was trimmed by 7 bases and J by 6 bases, leaving 13 bases between them. The CDR3 loop is CASTPGGRNEQFF. The CDR3 coding sequence is TGTGCCAGTACTCCCGGGGGCCGCAATGAGCAGTTCTTC.

This clone was seen only once. The rearrangement links TRBV29-1 to TRBJ1-2; D not certain. V lost 3 bases and J 2 bases, leaving 10 bases between the germline ends. The CDR3 loop spans 13 amino acids. Germline values: CDR1 SQVTM, CDR2 ANQGSEA. In DNA, the CDR3 is TGCAGCGTTGAGATCGAAACGAACTATGGCTACACCTTC. Protein: CSVEIETNYGYTF. The whole variable domain, filled in from reference TRBV29-1 and TRBJ1-2, reads SAVISQKPSRDICQRGTSLTIQCQVDSQVTMMFWYRQQPGQSLTLIATANQGSEATYESGFVIDKFPISRPNLTFSTLTVSNMSPEDSSIYLCSVEIETNYGYTFGSGTRLTVV.

This clone was seen only once. This chain joins TRBV19 and TRBJ1-5; D is unclear. CDR3 length: 13 residues. The germline V gene has CDR1 LNHDA and CDR2 SQIVND (reference sequence). V lost 5 bases, J lost 5 bases, and 10 bases lay in between. CDR3 loop: CASSSVQDQPQHF. The CDR3 DNA sequence: TGTGCCAGTAGTTCCGTCCAGGATCAGCCCCAGCATTTT.

The V and J genes are TRBV4-1 and TRBJ1-1; D gene ambiguous. The CDR3 covers 12 residues. The V gene lost 5 bases and the J gene lost 6 bases, with 10 bases spanning the gap. From germline, CDR1 is MGHRA and CDR2 YSYEKL. CDR3 residues: CASSYPGSEAFF. DNA for the CDR3: TGCGCCAGCAGCTACCCGGGATCTGAAGCTTTCTTT.

Here the CDR3 DNA reads TGTGCCAGCAGCGAGGGGTACGAGCAGTACTTC. This encodes CASSEGYEQYF. The V gene is TRBV6-1, the J gene TRBJ2-7; the D call may be TRBD1 or TRBD2 (5 bases each). Trimming removed 6 bases from V and 4 bases from J, with 7 bases in between. Germline assignment: CDR1 MNHNS and CDR2 SASEGT. CDR3 length: 11 amino acids.

The chain has TRBV14 and TRBJ2-3, with TRBD1 as a possible D gene (6 bases). The germline V gene has CDR1 SGHDN and CDR2 FVKESK. V lost 3 bases and J lost 2, with 12 bases in between. The CDR3 is made up of 15 amino acids. The CDR3 is CASSQFQGNTDTQYF. In nucleotides, the CDR3 is TGTGCCAGCAGCCAGTTCCAGGGGAACACAGATACGCAGTATTTT.

This rearrangement joins TRBV2 to TRBJ2-5; no definite D call. This CDR3 spans 13 amino acids. The V gene lost 4 bases and the J gene lost 1 base, with 7 bases spanning the gap. Germline CDR1 reads SNHLY; CDR2 reads FYNNEI. The CDR3 here is CASSVWVQETQYF. CDR3 in DNA: TGTGCCAGCAGTGTTTGGGTCCAAGAGACCCAGTACTTC.

The chain joins TRBV11-3 to TRBJ2-1; 11 nucleotides align to TRBD2. This CDR3 is built from 17 residues. CDR1 SGHNT and CDR2 YENEEA come from the germline V gene. V was pared by 4 bases and J by 8 bases, with 13 bases of the junction left unmatched. The CDR3 sequence is CASSSPTSGGGLHEQFF. CDR3 nucleotide sequence: TGTGCCAGCAGCTCCCCAACTAGCGGGGGTGGTCTACATGAGCAGTTCTTC.

The rearrangement uses TRBV2 and TRBJ1-1; D gene ambiguous. V lost 6 bases and J 4 bases, leaving 3 bases between the germline ends. The CDR3 spans 10 residues. Germline CDR1 and CDR2: SNHLY and FYNNEI. In nucleotides, the CDR3 is TGTGCCAGCAGAGGCACTGAAGCTTTCTTT. Protein product: CASRGTEAFF.

The rearrangement joins TRBV29-1 to TRBJ2-3; possibly TRBD2 for D (6 bases). Looked up from germline, CDR1 is SQVTM and CDR2 is ANQGSEA. Between the trimmed V and J ends, which lost 7 bases and 6 bases, there was a span of 14 bases. The CDR3 loop spans 12 amino acids. The CDR3 DNA reads as TGCAGCGGGTACCGCGGGGCGGATACGCAGTATTTT. Translating gives CSGYRGADTQYF.

This rearrangement joins TRBV5-6 to TRBJ2-2; TRBD1 aligns across 10 bases. The ends lost 0 bases at V and 4 bases at J; junction bases unmatched: 12. CDR1 SGHDT and CDR2 YYEEEE come from the germline V gene. This CDR3 is 19 amino acids long. CDR3 protein: CASSLGQGALGDSTGELFF. The CDR3 DNA reads as TGTGCCAGCAGCTTGGGACAGGGGGCGCTTGGGGATTCCACCGGGGAGCTGTTTTTT.

V and J are TRBV4-1 and TRBJ2-3; D ambiguous. The CDR3 covers 15 residues. Trimming cost V 4 bases and J 1 base, with 12 bases left between them. Germline lookup yields CDR1 MGHRA and CDR2 YSYEKL. CDR3 sequence (DNA): TGCGCCAGCAGCCTTTCCCGCGATGGCACAGATACGCAGTATTTT. Its translation is CASSLSRDGTDTQYF.

The J gene is TRBJ2-5, the V gene TRBV7-8, with 7 nucleotides matching TRBD2. J lost 4 bases, V lost 5 bases, and 7 bases had no gene match. Germline V gene data show CDR1 as SGHVS and CDR2 as FQNEAQ. This CDR3 has 14 residues. The CDR3 DNA reads as TGTGCCAGCAGCCCACAATGGGGGGGAGAGACCCAGTACTTC. Protein: CASSPQWGGETQYF.

The chain employs TRBV4-1 and TRBJ2-5; D gene ambiguous. The CDR3 is 12 residues long. Looked up from germline, CDR1 is MGHRA and CDR2 is YSYEKL. V was trimmed by 2 bases and J by 4 bases, leaving 5 bases between them. The CDR3 DNA is TGCGCCAGCAGCCAACCTGGAGAGACCCAGTACTTC. Its translation is CASSQPGETQYF.

The chain combines TRBV2 with TRBJ2-3; TRBD2 is a possible D gene (6 bases). This CDR3 is 17 amino acids long. The V gene's germline CDR1 is SNHLY and CDR2 FYNNEI. Trimming took off 2 bases at V and 2 bases at J, with 17 bases between the two ends. This CDR3 reads CASSEPYFGGATDTQYF. The CDR3 nucleotides are TGTGCCAGCAGTGAACCATATTTCGGGGGAGCCACAGATACGCAGTATTTT.

The chain is built from TRBV5-6 and TRBJ1-1; 7 bases match TRBD1. The CDR3 loop spans 12 amino acids. Germline CDR1 and CDR2: SGHDT and YYEEEE. With 4 bases clipped from V and 7 bases from J, the junction kept 4 bases outside the gene matches. The CDR3 sequence is CASSPGTVEAFF. DNA of the CDR3: TGTGCCAGCAGCCCTGGGACAGTTGAAGCTTTCTTT.

This chain links TRBV14 with TRBJ2-7; D not resolved. V shed 3 bases and J shed 3 bases, with 6 bases lying between them. From germline, CDR1 is SGHDN and CDR2 FVKESK. The CDR3 sequence is 12 residues long. CDR3 DNA sequence: TGTGCCAGCAGCCATCTAGACTACGAGCAGTACTTC. It codes for CASSHLDYEQYF.

The V call is TRBV7-6, the J call TRBJ2-7, with a tentative D call TRBD2 (5 bases). Trimming took off 6 bases at V and 2 bases at J, with 11 bases between the two ends. This CDR3 has 13 residues. Germline V gene sequence: CDR1 SGHVS, CDR2 FNYEAQ. The CDR3 loop reads CASSLDSTYEQYF. CDR3 sequence (DNA): TGTGCCAGCAGTTTGGACTCAACCTACGAGCAGTACTTC.

The gene calls are TRBV5-1 and TRBJ2-1, with 7 bases identical to TRBD2. The CDR3 is 14 residues long. Trimming cost V 0 bases and J 8 bases; bases outside gene matches: 5. CDR1 is SGHRS, CDR2 YFSETQ, per germline. The DNA for the CDR3 is TGCGCCAGCAGCTTGGGGGGAGGGAGCGATGAGCAGTTCTTC. Translation gives CASSLGGGSDEQFF.